The TCR beta chain under discussion was sequenced for a study of preoperative IRX-2 immunotherapy in early breast cancer. Treatment denoted: preoperative locoregional IRX-2 cytokine immunotherapy. Profiling relied on immunoSEQ multiplex PCR, and the TCRdb table lists in-frame clones only, not all of them. The sample yields roughly 93,000 clones, roughly 90% seen once. This clonotype originated in a human donor with breast cancer. This sample comprised tumor tissue, obtained after IRX-2 immunotherapy.

CDR3 in DNA: TGTGCCAGTAGTCCCGGGACAGGGGGCGTCTCAGAGACCCAGTACTTC. It codes for CASSPGTGGVSETQYF. This sequence joins TRBV28 and TRBJ2-5, with 12 bases that match TRBD1. The CDR3 totals 16 residues. V dropped 9 bases and J dropped 4; count of bases not matched to a gene: 12. Germline loops: CDR1 MDHEN, CDR2 SYDVKM.